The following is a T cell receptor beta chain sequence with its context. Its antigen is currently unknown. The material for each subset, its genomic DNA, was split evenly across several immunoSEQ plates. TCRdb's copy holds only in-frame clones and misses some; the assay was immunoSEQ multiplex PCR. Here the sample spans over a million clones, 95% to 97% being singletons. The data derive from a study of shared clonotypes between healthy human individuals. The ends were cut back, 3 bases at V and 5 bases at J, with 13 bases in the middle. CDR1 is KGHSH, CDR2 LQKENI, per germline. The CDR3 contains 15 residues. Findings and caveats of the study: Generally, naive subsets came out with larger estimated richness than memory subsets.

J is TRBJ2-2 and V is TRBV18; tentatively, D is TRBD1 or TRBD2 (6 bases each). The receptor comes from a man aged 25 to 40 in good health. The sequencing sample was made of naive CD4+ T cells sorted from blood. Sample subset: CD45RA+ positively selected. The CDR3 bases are TGTGCCAGCTCACCCAGCCCGGGGGCGACCGGGGAGCTGTTTTTT. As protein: CASSPSPGATGELFF.